Listed below are T cell receptor beta chains from one sample, sequenced in a study of cytomegalovirus exposure and HLA in healthy donors. Using immunoSEQ multiplex PCR, the repertoire was profiled, and TCRdb retains in-frame clones only, with some absent. Of some 120,000 clones listed, over 75% were seen once; the top ten hold 5% to 6%. The sequencing sample was made of PBMCs. All receptors come from a man aged 25 to 45 in good health and CMV-seronegative. CDR3s include the opening cysteine and the closing phenylalanine or tryptophan. The order of the fields is V gene, CDR3 length, clone size, J gene, D gene, CDR3 protein, CDR3 DNA. The D gene is left open where the match is weak. Some rows have no size entry. The others give once, few or many, or a class for an expanded clone.

TRBV19,14,NA,TRBJ2-7,NA,CASAPSRGIYEQYF,TGTGCCAGCGCACCTTCCAGGGGAATCTACGAGCAGTACTTC
TRBV4-3,14,NA,TRBJ1-5,NA,CASSQDRFNQPQHF,TGCGCCAGCAGCCAAGACAGGTTCAATCAGCCCCAGCATTTT
TRBV29-1,15,once,TRBJ2-7,TRBD2,CSVSKKLALTYEQYF,TGCAGCGTTTCAAAGAAACTAGCGCTCACCTACGAGCAGTACTTC
TRBV18,15,NA,TRBJ1-1,NA,CASSPFRSGNTEAFF,TGTGCCAGCTCACCATTCCGATCCGGGAATACTGAAGCTTTCTTT
TRBV7-2,16,NA,TRBJ2-7,TRBD1,CASSWTSGQISYEQYF,TGTGCCAGCAGCTGGACGTCGGGACAGATTTCCTACGAGCAGTACTTC
TRBV5-1,16,NA,TRBJ2-7,TRBD2,CASSSNPLADTYEQYF,TGCGCCAGCAGCTCGAACCCCCTAGCGGACACCTACGAGCAGTACTTC
TRBV2,12,NA,TRBJ1-1,NA,CASNDGMLEAFF,TGTGCCAGCAACGACGGGATGCTTGAAGCTTTCTTT
TRBV27,15,NA,TRBJ2-7,TRBD2,CASSFSLAGAREQYF,TGTGCCAGCAGTTTTAGCCTAGCGGGAGCCCGGGAGCAGTACTTC
TRBV2,14,NA,TRBJ2-2,NA,CASSEVEFTGELFF,TGTGCCAGCAGTGAAGTTGAGTTCACCGGGGAGCTGTTTTTT
TRBV14,15,NA,TRBJ2-7,NA,CASSFSGTSSYEQYF,TGTGCCAGCAGCTTCAGCGGTACGAGCTCCTACGAGCAGTACTTC
TRBV6-5,15,NA,TRBJ2-5,TRBD2,CASSSDSGRVETQYF,TGTGCCAGCAGTTCCGATAGCGGGAGGGTGGAGACCCAGTACTTC
TRBV25-1,13,NA,TRBJ2-1,NA,CASSVTSPNEQFF,TGTGCCAGCAGTGTGACATCCCCCAATGAGCAGTTCTTC
TRBV28,14,NA,TRBJ2-3,TRBD1,CASTSGGSTDTQYF,TGTGCCAGCACCTCAGGGGGTAGCACAGATACGCAGTATTTT
TRBV2,14,few,TRBJ2-2,NA,CASSGAGYTGELFF,TGTGCCAGCAGTGGGGCAGGGTATACCGGGGAGCTGTTTTTT
TRBV13,15,NA,TRBJ2-1,TRBD2,CASSSGLAGSNEQFF,TGTGCCAGCAGCTCCGGACTAGCGGGATCGAATGAGCAGTTCTTC
TRBV9,14,once,TRBJ2-2,NA,CASSAGLRTGELFF,TGTGCCAGCAGCGCGGGACTTCGTACCGGGGAGCTGTTTTTT
TRBV7-8,15,NA,TRBJ1-2,TRBD1,CASSLPPQGAGGYTF,TGTGCCAGCAGCCTGCCACCTCAGGGGGCGGGTGGCTACACCTTC
TRBV7-8,15,few,TRBJ2-1,TRBD2,CASSLVGREVNEQFF,TGTGCCAGCAGCTTAGTGGGGCGGGAGGTTAATGAGCAGTTCTTC